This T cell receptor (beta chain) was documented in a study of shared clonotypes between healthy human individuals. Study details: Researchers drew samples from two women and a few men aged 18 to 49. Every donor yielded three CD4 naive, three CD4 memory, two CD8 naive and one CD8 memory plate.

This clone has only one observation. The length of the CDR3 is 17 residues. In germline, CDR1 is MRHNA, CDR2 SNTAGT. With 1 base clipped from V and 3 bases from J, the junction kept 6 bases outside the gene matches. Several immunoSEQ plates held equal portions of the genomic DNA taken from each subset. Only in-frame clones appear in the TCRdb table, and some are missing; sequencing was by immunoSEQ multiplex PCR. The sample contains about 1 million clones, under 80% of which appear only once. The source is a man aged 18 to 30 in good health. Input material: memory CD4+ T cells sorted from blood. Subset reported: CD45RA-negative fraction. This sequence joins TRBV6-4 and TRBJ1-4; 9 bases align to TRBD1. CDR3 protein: CASSDWDRVRPNEKLFF. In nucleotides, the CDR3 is TGTGCCAGCAGTGACTGGGACAGGGTTCGTCCTAATGAAAAACTGTTTTTT.